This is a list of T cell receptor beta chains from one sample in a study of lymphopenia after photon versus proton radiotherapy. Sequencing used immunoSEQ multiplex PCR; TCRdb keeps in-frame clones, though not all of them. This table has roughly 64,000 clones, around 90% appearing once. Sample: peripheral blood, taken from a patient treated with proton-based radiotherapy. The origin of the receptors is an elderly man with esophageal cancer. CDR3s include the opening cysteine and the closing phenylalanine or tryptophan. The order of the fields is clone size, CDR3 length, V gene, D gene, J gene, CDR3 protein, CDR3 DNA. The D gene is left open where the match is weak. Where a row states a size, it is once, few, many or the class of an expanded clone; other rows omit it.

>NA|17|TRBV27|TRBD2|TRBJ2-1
CASSLTSGGVSYNEQFF
TGTGCCAGCAGTTTGACTAGCGGGGGGGTCTCCTACAATGAGCAGTTCTTC
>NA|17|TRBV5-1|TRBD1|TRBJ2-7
CASSWKSTGTGAYEQYF
TGCGCCAGCAGCTGGAAATCTACCGGGACAGGCGCCTACGAGCAGTACTTC
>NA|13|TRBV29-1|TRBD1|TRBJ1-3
CSVGTGHGNTIYF
TGCAGCGTAGGGACAGGCCACGGAAACACCATATATTTT
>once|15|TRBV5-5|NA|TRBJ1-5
CASSLYARGHQPQHF
TGTGCCAGCAGCTTGTACGCAAGAGGGCATCAGCCCCAGCATTTT
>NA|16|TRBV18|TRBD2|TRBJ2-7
CASSPPGLAMIYEQYF
TGTGCCAGCTCACCCCCGGGACTAGCTATGATCTACGAGCAGTACTTC
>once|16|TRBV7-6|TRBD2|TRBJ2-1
CASSPLYSGRVDEQFF
TGTGCCAGCAGCCCCCTTTATAGCGGGAGGGTCGATGAGCAGTTCTTC
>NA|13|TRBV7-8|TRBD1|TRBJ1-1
CASNSRTGREAFF
TGTGCCAGCAACTCTCGGACAGGTCGTGAAGCTTTCTTT
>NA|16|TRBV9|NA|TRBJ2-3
CASSVSGGVSTDTQYF
TGTGCCAGCAGCGTGAGTGGCGGGGTTAGCACAGATACGCAGTATTTT
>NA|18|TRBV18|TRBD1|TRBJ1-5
CASSPPGQGAMGNQPQHF
TGTGCCAGCTCACCGCCGGGACAGGGCGCAATGGGCAATCAGCCCCAGCATTTT
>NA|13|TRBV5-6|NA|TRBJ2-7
CASSFGGTYEQYF
TGTGCCAGCAGCTTTGGGGGGACCTACGAGCAGTACTTC
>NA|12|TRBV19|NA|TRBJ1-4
CASSMNREKLFF
TGTGCCAGTAGTATGAACAGGGAAAAACTGTTTTTT
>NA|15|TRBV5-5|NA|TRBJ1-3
CASSLEAGSGNTIYF
TGTGCCAGCAGCTTGGAGGCAGGCTCTGGAAACACCATATATTTT
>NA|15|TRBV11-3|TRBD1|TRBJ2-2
CASSSRQGVTGELFF
TGTGCCAGCAGCTCCCGACAGGGGGTGACCGGGGAGCTGTTTTTT
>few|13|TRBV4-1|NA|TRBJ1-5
CASSQFFDQPQHF
TGCGCCAGCAGCCAATTCTTCGACCAGCCCCAGCATTTT
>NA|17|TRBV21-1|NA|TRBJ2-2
CASSKEVGTKNTGELFF
TGTGCCAGCAGCAAAGAAGTGGGAACTAAGAACACCGGGGAGCTGTTTTTT
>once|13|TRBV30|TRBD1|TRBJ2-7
CAWSMGQGYEQYF
TGTGCCTGGAGTATGGGACAGGGCTACGAGCAGTACTTC
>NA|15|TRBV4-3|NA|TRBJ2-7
CASSQTTEITYEQYF
TGCGCCAGCAGCCAGACGACAGAGATCACCTACGAGCAGTACTTC
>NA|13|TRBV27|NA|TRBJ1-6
CASSAVQWVPLHF
TGTGCCAGCAGTGCCGTACAGTGGGTCCCCCTCCACTTT
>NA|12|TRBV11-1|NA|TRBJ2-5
CASRGLGETQYF
TGTGCCAGCAGGGGGCTGGGAGAGACCCAGTACTTC
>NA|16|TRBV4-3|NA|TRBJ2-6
CASSHDPSSGANVLTF
TGCGCCAGCAGCCATGATCCGAGCTCTGGGGCCAACGTCCTGACTTTC
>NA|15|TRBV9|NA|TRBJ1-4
CASSVGAGQNEKLFF
TGTGCCAGCAGCGTAGGAGCAGGGCAGAATGAAAAACTGTTTTTT
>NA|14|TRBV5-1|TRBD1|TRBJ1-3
CASSLGQGGDTIYF
TGCGCCAGCAGCTTGGGACAGGGAGGGGACACCATATATTTT
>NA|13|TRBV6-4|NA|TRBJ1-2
CASSETGSNGYTF
TGTGCCAGCAGTGAAACAGGGAGTAATGGCTACACCTTC
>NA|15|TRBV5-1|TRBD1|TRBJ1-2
CASSLSQGVEYGYTF
TGCGCCAGCAGCTTGTCACAGGGGGTAGAGTATGGCTACACCTTC
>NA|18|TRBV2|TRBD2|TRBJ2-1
CASSGGLASPSSYNEQFF
TGTGCCAGCAGTGGGGGACTAGCGTCCCCCAGCTCCTACAATGAGCAGTTCTTC
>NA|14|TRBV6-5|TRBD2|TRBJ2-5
CASSFLAAQETQYF
TGTGCCAGCTCTTTCCTAGCGGCGCAAGAGACCCAGTACTTC
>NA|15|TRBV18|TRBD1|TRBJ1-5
CASSLTGQVGQPQHF
TGTGCCAGCTCACTGACTGGACAGGTAGGTCAGCCCCAGCATTTT
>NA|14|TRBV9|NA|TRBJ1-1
CASSVVSGAGEAFF
TGTGCCAGCAGCGTAGTTTCTGGGGCGGGTGAAGCTTTCTTT
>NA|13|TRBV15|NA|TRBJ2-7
CATSLASDYEQYF
TGTGCCACCAGTTTGGCTAGCGACTACGAGCAGTACTTC
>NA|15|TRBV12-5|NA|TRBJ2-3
CASGLRGLLTDTQYF
TGTGCTAGTGGTTTGCGGGGACTTCTCACAGATACGCAGTATTTT
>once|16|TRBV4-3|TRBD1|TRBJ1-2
CASSQLGQGARYGYTF
TGCGCCAGCAGCCAACTGGGACAGGGGGCCAGATATGGCTACACCTTC
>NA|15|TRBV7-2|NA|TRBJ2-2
CASSVRFGDTGELFF
TGTGCCAGCAGCGTTAGATTTGGTGACACCGGGGAGCTGTTTTTT
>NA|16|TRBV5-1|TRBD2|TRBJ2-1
CASSFTSGPYGNEQFF
TGCGCCAGCAGCTTTACTAGCGGCCCATACGGCAATGAGCAGTTCTTC
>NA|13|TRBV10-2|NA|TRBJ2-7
CASSAGDHPGKYF
TGCGCCAGCAGTGCTGGCGATCACCCCGGGAAGTACTTC
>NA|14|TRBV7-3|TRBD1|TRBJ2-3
CASSPGQTTDTQYF
TGTGCCAGCAGCCCGGGACAGACTACAGATACGCAGTATTTT
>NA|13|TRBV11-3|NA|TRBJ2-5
CASSLGGVETQYF
TGTGCCAGCAGCTTAGGTGGGGTAGAGACCCAGTACTTC
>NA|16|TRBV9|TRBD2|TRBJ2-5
CASSVDPGGPRETQYF
TGTGCCAGCAGCGTAGATCCGGGAGGGCCAAGAGAGACCCAGTACTTC
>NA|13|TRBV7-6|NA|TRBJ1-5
CASSFNHNQPQHF
TGTGCCAGCAGCTTTAACCACAATCAGCCCCAGCATTTT
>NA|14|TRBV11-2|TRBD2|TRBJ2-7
CASSSKRGDYEQYF
TGTGCCAGCAGCTCAAAGCGGGGGGACTACGAGCAGTACTTC
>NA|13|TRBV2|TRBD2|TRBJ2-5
CASSARGGETQYF
TGTGCCAGCAGTGCTCGGGGAGGGGAGACCCAGTACTTC
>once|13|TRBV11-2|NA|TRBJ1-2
CASSSPRTGGYTF
TGTGCCAGCAGCTCCCCCAGGACTGGTGGCTACACCTTC
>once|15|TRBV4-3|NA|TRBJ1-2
CASSQGYAQGYGYTF
TGCGCCAGCAGCCAAGGGTATGCACAGGGCTATGGCTACACCTTC
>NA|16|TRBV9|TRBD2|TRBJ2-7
CASSQNPGLAANEQYF
TGTGCCAGCAGTCAGAACCCGGGACTAGCCGCCAACGAGCAGTACTTC
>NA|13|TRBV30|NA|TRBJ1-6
CAWSRQANSPLHF
TGTGCCTGGAGTAGACAGGCAAATTCACCCCTCCACTTT
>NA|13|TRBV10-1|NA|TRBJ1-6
CASSAFQASPLHF
TGCGCCAGCAGTGCGTTTCAGGCCTCCCCCCTCCACTTT
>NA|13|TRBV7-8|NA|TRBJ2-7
CASGSALGYEQYF
TGTGCCAGCGGTAGCGCCTTAGGCTACGAGCAGTACTTC
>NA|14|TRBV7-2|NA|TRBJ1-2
CASSLAAPVYGYTF
TGTGCCAGCAGCTTAGCGGCACCTGTCTATGGCTACACCTTC
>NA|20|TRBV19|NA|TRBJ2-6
CASSLRAGTSFPSGANVLTF
TGTGCCAGTAGTCTGCGAGCCGGGACCAGCTTCCCCTCTGGGGCCAACGTCCTGACTTTC
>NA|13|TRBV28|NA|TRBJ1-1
CASRRGTTTEAFF
TGTGCCAGTCGTCGGGGCACCACGACTGAAGCTTTCTTT
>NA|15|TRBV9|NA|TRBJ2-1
CASSDSGNSYNEQFF
TGTGCCAGCAGCGATAGCGGAAACTCCTACAATGAGCAGTTCTTC
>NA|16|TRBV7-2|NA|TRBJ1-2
CASSLDSWRAGDGYTF
TGTGCCAGCAGCTTAGATAGTTGGCGGGCGGGGGATGGCTACACCTTC